In this sample, the clone carrying this TCR beta chain turned up many times. Its antigen is currently unknown. TCRdb re-analysed the multiplex PCR reads in MiXCR, keeping a single row per CDR3 protein. Counted here are fewer than 200,000 distinct CDR3 sequences, 33% occurring once; the ten biggest clones make up 3.5% to 4.5%. The data stem from a study of breast tumors, draining lymph nodes, adjacent tissues. Study-wide points: The lymph node origin of tumor T cells was framed as consistent with a hypothesis, not demonstrated. Data fit most tumor T cells coming from lymph node, expanding in tumor. Tumor and nontumor repertoires were significantly more similar in luminal-like than in basal-like breast cancer.

The lymph nodes were axillary draining lymph nodes from breast cancer patients. Germline V gene sequence: CDR1 SEHNR, CDR2 FQNEAQ (reference sequence). Trimming removed 2 bases from V and 8 bases from J, with 13 bases in between. CDR3 size: 14 residues. This sequence was found in a female donor with breast cancer. Some clones in this sample may be carry-over from other donors' samples. Sequenced material: axillary lymph node tissue. V is TRBV7-9 and J is TRBJ2-1, with a possible D match to TRBD2 (7 bases). The CDR3 sequence is CASSLRGEGDEQFF. The CDR3 DNA sequence: TGTGCCAGCAGCTTACGCGGGGAGGGGGATGAGCAGTTCTTC.